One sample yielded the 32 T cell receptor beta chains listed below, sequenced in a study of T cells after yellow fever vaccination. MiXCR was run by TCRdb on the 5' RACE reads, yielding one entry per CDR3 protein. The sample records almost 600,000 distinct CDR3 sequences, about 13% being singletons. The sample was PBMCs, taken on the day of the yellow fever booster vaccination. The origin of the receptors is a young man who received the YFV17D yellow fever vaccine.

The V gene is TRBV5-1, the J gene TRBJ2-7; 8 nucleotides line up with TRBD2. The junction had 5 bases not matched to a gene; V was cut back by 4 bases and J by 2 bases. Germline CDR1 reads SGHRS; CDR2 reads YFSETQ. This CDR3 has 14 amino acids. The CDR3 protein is CASSMVAGTYEQYF. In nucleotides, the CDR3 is TGCGCCAGCAGCATGGTAGCGGGAACCTACGAGCAGTACTTC.

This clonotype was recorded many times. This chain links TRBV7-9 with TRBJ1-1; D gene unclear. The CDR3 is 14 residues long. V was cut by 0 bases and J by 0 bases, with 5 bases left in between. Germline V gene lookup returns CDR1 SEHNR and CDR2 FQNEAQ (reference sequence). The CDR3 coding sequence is TGTGCCAGCAGCTTAGCTCAGATGAACACTGAAGCTTTCTTT. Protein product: CASSLAQMNTEAFF.

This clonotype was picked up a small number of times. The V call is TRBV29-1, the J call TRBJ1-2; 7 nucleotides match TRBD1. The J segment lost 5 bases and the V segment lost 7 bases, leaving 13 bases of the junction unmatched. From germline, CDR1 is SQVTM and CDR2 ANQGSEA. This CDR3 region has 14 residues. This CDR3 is CSGLWTGESYGYTF. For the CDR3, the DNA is TGCAGCGGCCTTTGGACAGGCGAGAGTTATGGCTACACCTTC. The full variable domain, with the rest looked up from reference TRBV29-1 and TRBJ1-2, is SAVISQKPSRDICQRGTSLTIQCQVDSQVTMMFWYRQQPGQSLTLIATANQGSEATYESGFVIDKFPISRPNLTFSTLTVSNMSPEDSSIYLCSGLWTGESYGYTFGSGTRLTVV.

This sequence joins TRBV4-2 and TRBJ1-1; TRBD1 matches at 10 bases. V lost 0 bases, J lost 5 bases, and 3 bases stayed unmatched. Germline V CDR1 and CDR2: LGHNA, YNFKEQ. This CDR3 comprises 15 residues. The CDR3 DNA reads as TGTGCCAGCAGCCAAGATTGGACAGGGGGGACTGAAGCTTTCTTT. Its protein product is CASSQDWTGGTEAFF.

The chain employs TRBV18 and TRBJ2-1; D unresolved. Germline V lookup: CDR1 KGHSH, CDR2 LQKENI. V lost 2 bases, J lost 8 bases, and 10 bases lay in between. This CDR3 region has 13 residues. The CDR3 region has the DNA TGTGCCAGCTCACCAGACCTCTGGGATGAGCAGTTCTTC. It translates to CASSPDLWDEQFF.

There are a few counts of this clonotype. CDR3 nucleotide sequence: TGTGCCAGCAGTTTAGCGCACAGGGATATAAGACAGCCCCAGCATTTT. Translated: CASSLAHRDIRQPQHF. V is TRBV12-3 or TRBV12-4 and J is TRBJ1-5; possible D gene TRBD1, 6 bases. The CDR3 spans 16 residues. The germline V and J ends were trimmed by 0 bases and 7 bases, with 16 bases remaining between them.

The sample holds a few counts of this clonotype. CDR3 in amino acids: CASSPQVTWTGLADTQYF. In nucleotides, the CDR3 is TGTGCCAGCAGCCCACAAGTTACCTGGACAGGGCTCGCAGATACGCAGTATTTT. This sequence joins TRBV9 and TRBJ2-3; TRBD1 matches 8 bases. CDR3 size: 18 residues. CDR1 is SGDLS, CDR2 YYNGEE, per germline. J lost 4 bases, V lost 4 bases, and 17 bases had no gene match.

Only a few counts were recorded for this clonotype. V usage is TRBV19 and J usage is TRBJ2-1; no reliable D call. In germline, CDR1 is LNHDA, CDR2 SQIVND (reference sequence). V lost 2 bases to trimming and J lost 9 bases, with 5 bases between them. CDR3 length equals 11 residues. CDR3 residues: CASSIPTEQFF. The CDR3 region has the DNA TGTGCCAGTAGTATACCGACTGAGCAGTTCTTC.

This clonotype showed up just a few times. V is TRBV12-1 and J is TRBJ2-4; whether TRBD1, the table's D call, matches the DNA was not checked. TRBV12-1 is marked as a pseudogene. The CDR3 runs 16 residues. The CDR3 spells CASSFHRIQVKNIQYF. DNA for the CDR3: TGTGCCAGCAGCTTTCATCGGATACAGGTCAAAAACATTCAGTACTTC.

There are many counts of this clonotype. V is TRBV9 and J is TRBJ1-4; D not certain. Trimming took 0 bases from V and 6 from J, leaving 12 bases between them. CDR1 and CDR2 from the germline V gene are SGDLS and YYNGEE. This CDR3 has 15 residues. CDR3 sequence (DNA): TGTGCCAGCAGCGTAGAGGGCCGACCGGATGAAAAACTGTTTTTT. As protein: CASSVEGRPDEKLFF.

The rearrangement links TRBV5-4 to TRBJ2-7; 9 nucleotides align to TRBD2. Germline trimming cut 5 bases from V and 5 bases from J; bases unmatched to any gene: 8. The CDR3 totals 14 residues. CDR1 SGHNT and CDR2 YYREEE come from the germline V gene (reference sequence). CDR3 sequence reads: CASRQLSGSNEQYF. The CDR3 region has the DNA TGTGCCAGCAGACAACTTAGCGGGAGTAACGAGCAGTACTTC.

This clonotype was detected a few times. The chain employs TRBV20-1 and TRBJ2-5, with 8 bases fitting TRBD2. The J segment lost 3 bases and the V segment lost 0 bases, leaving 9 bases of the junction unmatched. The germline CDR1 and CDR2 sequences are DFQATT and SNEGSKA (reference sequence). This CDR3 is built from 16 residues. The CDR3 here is CSARDPRTSIKETQYF. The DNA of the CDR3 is TGCAGTGCTAGAGATCCGAGGACTAGCATTAAAGAGACCCAGTACTTC.

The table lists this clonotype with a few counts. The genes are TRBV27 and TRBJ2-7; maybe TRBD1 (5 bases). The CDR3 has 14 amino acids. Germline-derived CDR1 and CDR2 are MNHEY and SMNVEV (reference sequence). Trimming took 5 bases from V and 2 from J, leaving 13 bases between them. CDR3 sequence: CASSLRLDTYEQYF. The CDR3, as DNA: TGTGCCAGCAGTCTCAGACTGGACACCTACGAGCAGTACTTC.

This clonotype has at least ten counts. The chain's CDR3 is CASSNRLAGDPEQFF. CDR3 nucleotide sequence: TGCGCCAGCAGCAACAGACTAGCGGGAGACCCTGAGCAGTTCTTC. The J gene is TRBJ2-1, the V gene TRBV5-1, with TRBD2 identical over 12 bases. This CDR3 is built from 15 residues. From germline, CDR1 is SGHRS and CDR2 YFSETQ. V shed 4 bases, J shed 9 bases, and the junction held 8 bases outside the gene matches.

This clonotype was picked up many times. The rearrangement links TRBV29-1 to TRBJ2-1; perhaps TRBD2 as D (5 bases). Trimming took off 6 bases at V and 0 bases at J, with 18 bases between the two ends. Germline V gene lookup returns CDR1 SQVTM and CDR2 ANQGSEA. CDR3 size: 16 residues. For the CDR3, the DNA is TGCAGCGTAGAGGACCCGGGATCCAGCTCCTACAATGAGCAGTTCTTC. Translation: CSVEDPGSSSYNEQFF.

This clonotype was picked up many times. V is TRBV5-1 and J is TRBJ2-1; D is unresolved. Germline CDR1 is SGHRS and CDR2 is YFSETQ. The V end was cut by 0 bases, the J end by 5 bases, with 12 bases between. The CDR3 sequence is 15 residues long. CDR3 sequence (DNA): TGCGCCAGCAGCTTGGAGGCAGGAGTGGACAATGAGCAGTTCTTC. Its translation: CASSLEAGVDNEQFF.

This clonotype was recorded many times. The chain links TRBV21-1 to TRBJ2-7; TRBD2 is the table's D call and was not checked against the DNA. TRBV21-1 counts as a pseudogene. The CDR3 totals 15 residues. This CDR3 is CASSLSASGSYEQYF. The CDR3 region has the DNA TGTGCCAGCAGCCTTTCGGCTAGCGGCTCCTACGAGCAGTACTTC.

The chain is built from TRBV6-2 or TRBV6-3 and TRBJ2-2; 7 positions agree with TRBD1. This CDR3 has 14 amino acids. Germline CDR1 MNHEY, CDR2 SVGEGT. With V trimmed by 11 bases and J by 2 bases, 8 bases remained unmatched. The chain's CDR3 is CAGTTGVNTGELFF. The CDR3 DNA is TGTGCCGGAACTACAGGGGTCAACACCGGGGAGCTGTTTTTT.

CDR3 loop: CSVDRDRGGEQYF. For the CDR3, the DNA is TGCAGTGTTGACCGGGACAGGGGCGGGGAGCAGTACTTC. V usage is TRBV20-1 and J usage is TRBJ2-7, with 10 nucleotides matching TRBD1. Unmatched junction bases numbered 10, after V lost 7 bases and J lost 7 bases. CDR3 size: 13 residues. In germline, CDR1 is DFQATT, CDR2 SNEGSKA (reference sequence).

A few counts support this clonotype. CDR3 residues: CASSLAQSSHEQFF. CDR3 DNA: TGTGCCAGCAGTTTAGCGCAGTCATCTCATGAGCAGTTCTTC. The genes are TRBV12-3 or TRBV12-4 and TRBJ2-1; D not resolved. CDR3 length equals 14 residues. V was trimmed by 0 bases and J by 8 bases, leaving 11 bases between them.

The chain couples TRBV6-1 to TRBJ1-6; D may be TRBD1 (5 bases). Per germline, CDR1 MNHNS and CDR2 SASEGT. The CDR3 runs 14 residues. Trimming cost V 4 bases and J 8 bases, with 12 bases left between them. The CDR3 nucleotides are TGTGCCAGCAGTGGTTTGAGGGGAGATTCACCCCTCCACTTT. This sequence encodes CASSGLRGDSPLHF.

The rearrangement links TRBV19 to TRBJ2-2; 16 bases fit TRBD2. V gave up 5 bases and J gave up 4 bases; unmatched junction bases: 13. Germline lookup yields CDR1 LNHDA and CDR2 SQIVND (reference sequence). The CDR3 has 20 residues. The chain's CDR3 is CASSATPGTSGRARTGELFF. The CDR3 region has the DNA TGTGCCAGTAGTGCTACTCCCGGGACTAGCGGGAGGGCCCGCACCGGGGAGCTGTTTTTT.

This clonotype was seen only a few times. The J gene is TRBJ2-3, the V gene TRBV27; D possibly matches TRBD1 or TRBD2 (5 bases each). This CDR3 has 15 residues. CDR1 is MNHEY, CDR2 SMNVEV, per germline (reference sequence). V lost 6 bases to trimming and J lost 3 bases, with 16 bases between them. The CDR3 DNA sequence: TGTGCCAGCAGATTCTGGGACGAAGGGACAGATACGCAGTATTTT. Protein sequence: CASRFWDEGTDTQYF.

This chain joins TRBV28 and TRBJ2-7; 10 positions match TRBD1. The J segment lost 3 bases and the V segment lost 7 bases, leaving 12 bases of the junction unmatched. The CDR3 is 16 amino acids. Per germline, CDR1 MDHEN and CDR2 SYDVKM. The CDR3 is CASMGQGLHRFYEQYF. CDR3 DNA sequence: TGTGCCAGCATGGGACAGGGGCTCCATAGATTCTACGAGCAGTACTTC.

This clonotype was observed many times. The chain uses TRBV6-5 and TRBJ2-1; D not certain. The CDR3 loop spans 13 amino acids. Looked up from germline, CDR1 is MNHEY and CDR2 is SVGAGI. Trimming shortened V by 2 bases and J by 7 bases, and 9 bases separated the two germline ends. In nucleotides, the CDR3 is TGTGCCAGCAGTTACAGTAGGTGGAATGAGCAGTTCTTC. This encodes CASSYSRWNEQFF.

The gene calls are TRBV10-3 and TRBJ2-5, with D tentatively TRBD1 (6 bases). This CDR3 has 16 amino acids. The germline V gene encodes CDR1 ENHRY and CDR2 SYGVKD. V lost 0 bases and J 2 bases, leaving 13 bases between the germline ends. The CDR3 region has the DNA TGTGCCATCAGTGAGTCGTTACAGGGAGTACAAGAGACCCAGTACTTC. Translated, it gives CAISESLQGVQETQYF.

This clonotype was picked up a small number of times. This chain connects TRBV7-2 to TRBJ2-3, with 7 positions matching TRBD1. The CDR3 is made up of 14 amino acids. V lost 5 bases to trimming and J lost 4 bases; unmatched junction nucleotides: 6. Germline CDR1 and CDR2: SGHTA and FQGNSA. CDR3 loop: CASSRNRGADTQYF. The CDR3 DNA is TGTGCCAGCAGCAGAAACAGGGGAGCAGATACGCAGTATTTT.

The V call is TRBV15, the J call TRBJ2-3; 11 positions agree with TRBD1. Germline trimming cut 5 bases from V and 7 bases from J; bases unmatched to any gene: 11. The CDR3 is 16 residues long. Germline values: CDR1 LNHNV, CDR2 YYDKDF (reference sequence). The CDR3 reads CATSGFPGQGVHTQYF. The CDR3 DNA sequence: TGTGCCACCAGCGGGTTTCCGGGACAGGGGGTCCATACGCAGTATTTT.

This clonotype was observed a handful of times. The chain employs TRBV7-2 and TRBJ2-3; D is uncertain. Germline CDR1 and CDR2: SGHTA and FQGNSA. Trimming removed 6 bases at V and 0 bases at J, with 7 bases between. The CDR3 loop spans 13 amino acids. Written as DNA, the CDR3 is TGTGCCAGCAGATATCCTAGCACAGATACGCAGTATTTT. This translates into CASRYPSTDTQYF.

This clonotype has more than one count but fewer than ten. CDR3 nucleotides: TGCAGTGCCGGGGGCAGGCTTCTTTCCTACGAGCAGTACTTC. Amino acid sequence: CSAGGRLLSYEQYF. The chain combines TRBV20-1 with TRBJ2-7; D may correspond to TRBD1 or TRBD2 (6 bases each). The germline CDR1 and CDR2 sequences are DFQATT and SNEGSKA (reference sequence). V shed 6 bases and J shed 1 base, with 16 bases lying between them. The CDR3 is 14 residues long.

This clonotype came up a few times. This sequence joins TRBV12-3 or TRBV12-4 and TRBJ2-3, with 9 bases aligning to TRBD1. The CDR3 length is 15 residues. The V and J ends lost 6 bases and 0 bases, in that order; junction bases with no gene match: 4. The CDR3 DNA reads TGTGCCAGCAGCTTGACAGGGGGAAGCACAGATACGCAGTATTTT. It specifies CASSLTGGSTDTQYF.

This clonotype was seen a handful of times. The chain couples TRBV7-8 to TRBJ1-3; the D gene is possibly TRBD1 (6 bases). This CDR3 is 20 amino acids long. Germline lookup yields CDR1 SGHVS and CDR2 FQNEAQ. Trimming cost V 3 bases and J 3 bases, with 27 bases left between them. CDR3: CASSLRGPGEGINLGNTIYF. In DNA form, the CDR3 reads TGTGCCAGCAGCTTGAGGGGCCCAGGGGAGGGGATAAATCTTGGAAACACCATATATTTT.